This entry features one T cell receptor beta chain sequence. The antigen is not known. These data are taken from a study of beta chain features in type 1 diabetes. Study-level points and caveats: Patients with Type 1 diabetes showed moderately but significantly shorter TCRB CDR3s in all four CD4+ subsets.

V dropped 0 bases and J dropped 9 bases, with 12 bases sitting between them. Germline V gene sequence: CDR1 GTSNPN, CDR2 SVGIG (reference sequence). This CDR3 spans 13 amino acids. TCRB transcripts that were expressed got sequenced, as all of the isolated RNA had been reverse transcribed. Sequencing used immunoSEQ multiplex PCR; TCRdb keeps in-frame clones, though not all of them. The sample yields 150,000 to 200,000 clones, roughly 60% seen once. The sequencing sample was made of naive CD4+ T cells from blood. The TCR comes from a young man with type 1 diabetes. The chain uses TRBV30 and TRBJ2-1, with D unresolved. The CDR3 region is CAWSVNQDGEQFF. The DNA for the CDR3 is TGTGCCTGGAGTGTGAATCAGGACGGTGAGCAGTTCTTC.